These T cell receptor beta chains were read from a single sample in a study of cytotoxic CD8 clonotypes in ibrutinib-treated CLL. Data came from immunoSEQ multiplex PCR; TCRdb stores just in-frame clones and leaves some out. The table includes roughly 20,000 clones, approximately 74% detected once. The sequencing here drew on PBMCs, taken before ibrutinib treatment. The receptors come from a human donor with chronic lymphocytic leukemia. Each CDR3 is given with its conserved first and last residue. The order of the fields is J gene, clone size, V gene, D gene, CDR3 protein, CDR3 DNA. A D gene is named only where the DNA matches it firmly. Size is stated for part of the rows, as once, few or many counts, or as a class when the clone is expanded.

J gene: TRBJ1-1
clone size: .
V gene: TRBV10-3
D gene: TRBD1
CDR3 protein: CAISPTGNENTEAFF
CDR3 DNA: TGTGCCATCAGTCCGACAGGGAATGAGAACACTGAAGCTTTCTTT

J gene: TRBJ2-7
clone size: .
V gene: TRBV6-5
D gene: TRBD2
CDR3 protein: CASSRTSGAYEQYF
CDR3 DNA: TGTGCCAGCAGTCGGACTAGTGGGGCCTACGAGCAGTACTTC

J gene: TRBJ2-2
clone size: .
V gene: TRBV30
D gene: .
CDR3 protein: CACSQIPNTGELFF
CDR3 DNA: TGTGCCTGCTCACAGATACCGAACACCGGGGAGCTGTTTTTT

J gene: TRBJ2-1
clone size: few
V gene: TRBV5-1
D gene: TRBD2
CDR3 protein: CASSSPGLAGRAYNEQFF
CDR3 DNA: TGCGCCAGCAGCTCCCCGGGGCTAGCGGGAAGGGCCTACAATGAGCAGTTCTTC

J gene: TRBJ2-1
clone size: .
V gene: TRBV6-4
D gene: .
CDR3 protein: CASSDSPGPSSYNEQFF
CDR3 DNA: TGTGCCAGCAGTGACTCCCCTGGACCTAGCTCCTACAATGAGCAGTTCTTC

J gene: TRBJ2-5
clone size: .
V gene: TRBV2
D gene: .
CDR3 protein: CACGVGYQETQYF
CDR3 DNA: TGTGCCTGCGGGGTGGGGTACCAAGAGACCCAGTACTTC

J gene: TRBJ2-2
clone size: .
V gene: TRBV18
D gene: .
CDR3 protein: CASSPFPDRNTGELFF
CDR3 DNA: TGTGCCAGCTCACCATTTCCCGACAGGAACACCGGGGAGCTGTTTTTT

J gene: TRBJ1-1
clone size: .
V gene: TRBV4-1
D gene: .
CDR3 protein: CASSRIDTGSAFF
CDR3 DNA: TGCGCCAGCAGCCGCATAGATACAGGGTCGGCTTTCTTT

J gene: TRBJ2-2
clone size: .
V gene: TRBV4-3
D gene: .
CDR3 protein: CASSSRAVGGTGELFF
CDR3 DNA: TGCGCCAGCAGCTCCCGGGCCGTCGGAGGCACCGGGGAGCTGTTTTTT

J gene: TRBJ2-1
clone size: .
V gene: TRBV5-4
D gene: .
CDR3 protein: CASSPRLGSYNEQFF
CDR3 DNA: TGTGCCAGCAGTCCACGACTAGGCTCCTACAATGAGCAGTTCTTC

J gene: TRBJ1-6
clone size: .
V gene: TRBV7-9
D gene: .
CDR3 protein: CASSLTNSPLHF
CDR3 DNA: TGTGCCAGCAGCTTAACAAATTCACCCCTCCACTTT

J gene: TRBJ2-1
clone size: .
V gene: TRBV4-2
D gene: .
CDR3 protein: CASSQEGSLAYNEQFF
CDR3 DNA: TGTGCCAGCAGCCAAGAAGGGTCGTTGGCCTACAATGAGCAGTTCTTC

J gene: TRBJ2-7
clone size: .
V gene: TRBV5-7
D gene: TRBD1
CDR3 protein: CASSTRGQITHEQYF
CDR3 DNA: TGTGCCAGCAGCACCCGGGGACAGATTACCCACGAGCAGTACTTC

J gene: TRBJ1-5
clone size: .
V gene: TRBV4-1
D gene: .
CDR3 protein: CASSPSGQGLDQPQHF
CDR3 DNA: TGCGCCAGCAGCCCCTCAGGGCAGGGGTTAGATCAGCCCCAGCATTTT

J gene: TRBJ2-5
clone size: .
V gene: TRBV11-2
D gene: TRBD2
CDR3 protein: CASSHLGPWREDQETQYF
CDR3 DNA: TGTGCCAGCAGCCACCTTGGTCCCTGGCGGGAGGACCAAGAGACCCAGTACTTC

J gene: TRBJ2-7
clone size: .
V gene: TRBV7-2
D gene: TRBD1
CDR3 protein: CASSSPGTGTYEQYF
CDR3 DNA: TGTGCCAGCAGCTCTCCCGGGACAGGAACCTACGAGCAGTACTTC

J gene: TRBJ2-3
clone size: .
V gene: TRBV4-3
D gene: TRBD2
CDR3 protein: CASSQDGRGSNTDTQYF
CDR3 DNA: TGCGCCAGCAGCCAAGACGGGAGGGGATCTAACACAGATACGCAGTATTTT

J gene: TRBJ2-2
clone size: few
V gene: TRBV18
D gene: TRBD1
CDR3 protein: CASSPRVLGTGNTGELFF
CDR3 DNA: TGTGCCAGCTCACCACGGGTTCTGGGGACAGGGAACACCGGGGAGCTGTTTTTT

J gene: TRBJ2-5
clone size: .
V gene: TRBV5-4
D gene: .
CDR3 protein: CASGNEGLRAQYF
CDR3 DNA: TGTGCCAGCGGGAACGAAGGCCTCAGGGCCCAGTACTTC

J gene: TRBJ2-7
clone size: .
V gene: TRBV27
D gene: .
CDR3 protein: CASSLSYSYEQYF
CDR3 DNA: TGTGCCAGCAGTTTATCGTACTCCTACGAGCAGTACTTC

J gene: TRBJ2-7
clone size: .
V gene: TRBV7-9
D gene: TRBD2
CDR3 protein: CASSLRGVEDEQYF
CDR3 DNA: TGTGCCAGCAGCTTACGGGGGGTGGAGGACGAGCAGTACTTC

J gene: TRBJ1-5
clone size: .
V gene: TRBV5-4
D gene: .
CDR3 protein: CASSTQSQPQHF
CDR3 DNA: TGTGCCAGCAGCACCCAGAGTCAGCCCCAGCATTTT

J gene: TRBJ2-2
clone size: few
V gene: TRBV7-3
D gene: .
CDR3 protein: CASSLEMTGELFF
CDR3 DNA: TGTGCCAGCAGCTTAGAAATGACCGGGGAGCTGTTTTTT

J gene: TRBJ2-1
clone size: .
V gene: TRBV27
D gene: .
CDR3 protein: CASRTGQGGNEQFF
CDR3 DNA: TGTGCCAGCCGTACAGGGCAGGGAGGCAATGAGCAGTTCTTC

J gene: TRBJ2-7
clone size: .
V gene: TRBV4-3
D gene: TRBD2
CDR3 protein: CASSQARTSGPYEQYF
CDR3 DNA: TGCGCCAGCAGCCAGGCCCGGACTAGCGGGCCCTACGAGCAGTACTTC